The 13 T cell receptor beta chains given below trace back to one sample, sequenced in a study of blood T cell repertoires in COVID-19. The protocol was immunoSEQ multiplex PCR, while the TCRdb copy is restricted to in-frame clones and leaves out a portion. The repertoire consists of fewer than 350,000 clones, with approximately 81% occurring once and the leading ten covering around 2.9%. Sequencing input: peripheral blood. These receptors came from a woman aged 55 to 70 with active or convalescent COVID-19.

This chain connects TRBV27 to TRBJ1-4; a possible D gene is TRBD1 (6 bases). CDR1 and CDR2 from the germline V gene are MNHEY and SMNVEV (reference sequence). The CDR3 is 15 residues long. V was cut by 5 bases and J by 4 bases, with 14 bases left in between. The CDR3 reads CASSQRRGVNEKLFF. The CDR3 bases are TGTGCCAGCAGTCAACGCAGGGGAGTTAATGAAAAACTGTTTTTT.

The sample holds one count of this clone. The chain carries TRBV5-6 and TRBJ2-1; D is uncertain. This CDR3 is built from 15 residues. V was trimmed by 0 bases and J by 6 bases, leaving 13 bases between them. Germline V gene sequence: CDR1 SGHDT, CDR2 YYEEEE. For the CDR3, the DNA is TGTGCCAGCAGCTTGGGGAGACTCCAACTCAATGAGCAGTTCTTC. Encoded protein: CASSLGRLQLNEQFF.

The chain links TRBV4-3 to TRBJ2-3; weak D call: TRBD2 (5 bases). CDR3 length equals 15 residues. Germline assignment: CDR1 LGHNA and CDR2 YSLEER. V was trimmed by 0 bases and J by 3 bases, leaving 10 bases between them. CDR3 sequence reads: CASSQDRRGTDTQYF. CDR3 bases: TGCGCCAGCAGCCAAGATCGACGGGGTACAGATACGCAGTATTTT.

This clone was seen a handful of times. This sample also contains other DNA sequences that code for the same CDR3. The V call is TRBV19, the J call TRBJ2-5; D might be TRBD1 (6 bases). V dropped 0 bases and J dropped 4 bases, with 6 bases sitting between them. The CDR3 sequence is 13 residues long. CDR1 LNHDA and CDR2 SQIVND come from the germline V gene (reference sequence). CDR3 sequence (DNA): TGTGCCAGTAGTATAGACAGGGGAGAGACCCAGTACTTC. Protein product: CASSIDRGETQYF.

The chain links TRBV5-5 to TRBJ2-7, with D possibly being TRBD1 (6 bases). Germline values: CDR1 SGHKS, CDR2 YYEKEE (reference sequence). The CDR3 length is 15 residues. Between the trimmed V and J ends, which lost 4 bases and 4 bases, there was a span of 18 bases. The chain's CDR3 is CASSRPRTDLYEQYF. CDR3 DNA sequence: TGTGCCAGCAGCCGGCCCAGGACAGATTTGTACGAGCAGTACTTC.

This clone was detected only a few times. V is TRBV2 and J is TRBJ2-1, with 7 bases fitting TRBD2. The CDR3 totals 15 residues. Trimming removed 6 bases from V and 6 bases from J; junction bases left unmatched: 11. Germline values: CDR1 SNHLY, CDR2 FYNNEI. CDR3 nucleotide sequence: TGTGCCAGCAGAGATAGCGGGTCCGGGCTCAATGAGCAGTTCTTC. This codes for CASRDSGSGLNEQFF.

V is TRBV5-1 and J is TRBJ2-3; 8 nucleotides agree with TRBD2. CDR1 and CDR2 from the germline V gene are SGHRS and YFSETQ. This CDR3 spans 15 amino acids. Trimming cost V 0 bases and J 1 base; bases outside gene matches: 1. In DNA, the CDR3 is TGCGCCAGCAGCTTGGGGCGGGGGGGCACAGATACGCAGTATTTT. Amino acid sequence: CASSLGRGGTDTQYF.

The gene calls are TRBV6-5 and TRBJ2-5; 9 bases line up with TRBD1. The length of the CDR3 is 15 residues. Germline assignment: CDR1 MNHEY and CDR2 SVGAGI. Trimming removed 0 bases from V and 5 bases from J; junction bases left unmatched: 4. CDR3 sequence (DNA): TGTGCCAGCAGTTACTCGGGACAGGGCTTTGAGACCCAGTACTTC. It encodes CASSYSGQGFETQYF.

The chain is built from TRBV3-1 (or the pseudogene TRBV3-2) and TRBJ2-7, with TRBD1 matching over 7 bases. Trimming removed 2 bases from V and 7 bases from J; junction bases left unmatched: 11. The germline CDR1 and CDR2 sequences are LGHDT and YNNKEL (reference sequence). The CDR3 runs 15 residues. The CDR3, as DNA: TGTGCCAGCAGCCAATACACCGGGACAGTTTTTGAGCAGTACTTC. Translated, it gives CASSQYTGTVFEQYF.

The genes are TRBV6-6 and TRBJ2-7; maybe TRBD2 (5 bases). Deletions cut 6 bases from V and 5 bases from J, with 14 bases between. The CDR3 totals 13 residues. The germline gives CDR1 MNHNY, CDR2 SVGAGI (reference sequence). CDR3 sequence: CASSLSPGNEQYF. CDR3 in DNA: TGTGCCAGCAGCCTATCCCCGGGGAACGAGCAGTACTTC.

About this clone: This CDR3 is also generated by other DNA sequences in the sample. The chain joins TRBV5-6 to TRBJ2-2; tentatively, D is TRBD2 (6 bases). There are 13 residues in the CDR3. CDR1 is SGHDT and CDR2 is YYEEEE in the germline V gene. Trimming shortened V by 0 bases and J by 6 bases, and 6 bases separated the two germline ends. In nucleotides, the CDR3 is TGTGCCAGCAGCTTGGGGGGGGCCGGGGAGCTGTTTTTT. Protein product: CASSLGGAGELFF.

This chain joins TRBV4-1 and TRBJ1-4; no firm D call. Looked up from germline, CDR1 is MGHRA and CDR2 is YSYEKL. Trimming pared 0 bases from V and 16 bases from J, leaving 18 bases between. The length of the CDR3 is 14 residues. For the CDR3, the DNA is TGCGCCAGCAGCCAAGATTCACGGCCCGGGGAGCGGTTTTTT. It yields the protein CASSQDSRPGERFF.

This chain uses TRBV7-2 with TRBJ1-2; 7 bases map to TRBD1. The V segment lost 5 bases and the J segment 14 bases; nucleotides outside the gene matches: 14. Germline V lookup: CDR1 SGHTA, CDR2 FQGNSA. This CDR3 contains 13 residues. For the CDR3, the DNA is TGTGCCAGCAGCCCCTTACCGGGACAGCGTCCGACCTTC. It specifies CASSPLPGQRPTF.